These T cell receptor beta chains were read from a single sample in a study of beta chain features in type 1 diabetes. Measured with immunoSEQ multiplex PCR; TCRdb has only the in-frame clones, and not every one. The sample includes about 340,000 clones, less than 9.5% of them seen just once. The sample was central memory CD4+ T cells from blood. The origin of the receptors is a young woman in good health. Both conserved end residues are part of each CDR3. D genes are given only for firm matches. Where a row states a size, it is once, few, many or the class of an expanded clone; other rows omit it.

DNA: TGTGCCAGCAGCGGCGGGACAGCGGAAGGCACAGATACGCAGTATTTT
CDR3: CASSGGTAEGTDTQYF
J: TRBJ2-3
D: .
V: TRBV7-2
size: .

DNA: TGTGCCAGCAGCTCGCCGTACACCGGGGAGCTGTTTTTT
CDR3: CASSSPYTGELFF
J: TRBJ2-2
D: .
V: TRBV7-9
size: many

DNA: TGTGCTAGTGGTTTCGGGGTTTCCTACAATGAGCAGTTCTTC
CDR3: CASGFGVSYNEQFF
J: TRBJ2-1
D: .
V: TRBV12-5
size: .

DNA: TGTGCCAGCAGCTTGGGCCTAGCGGGAGGGTTTGATACGCAGTATTTT
CDR3: CASSLGLAGGFDTQYF
J: TRBJ2-3
D: TRBD2
V: TRBV5-4
size: few

DNA: TGTGCCAGCAGCTTAGGCGGGATCTACAATGAGCAGTTCTTC
CDR3: CASSLGGIYNEQFF
J: TRBJ2-1
D: .
V: TRBV7-3
size: .

DNA: TGTGCCAGCAGTTACTACAGGGGGGGAGCTAACTATGGCTACACCTTC
CDR3: CASSYYRGGANYGYTF
J: TRBJ1-2
D: TRBD1
V: TRBV6-5
size: .

DNA: TGTGCCAGTAGGGTAGCGGGAGCAGATACGCAGTATTTT
CDR3: CASRVAGADTQYF
J: TRBJ2-3
D: TRBD2
V: TRBV19
size: many

DNA: TGTGCCAGCAGCCCTGCCACGACATTTTTCCTGTTTTTT
CDR3: CASSPATTFFLFF
J: TRBJ1-4
D: .
V: TRBV5-4
size: few

DNA: TGTGCCAGCAGCAGGACAGGGACAGATACGCAGTATTTT
CDR3: CASSRTGTDTQYF
J: TRBJ2-3
D: TRBD1
V: TRBV7-6
size: .

DNA: TGTGCCAGTAGTGCGGCAGGCTACAATCAGCCCCAGCATTTT
CDR3: CASSAAGYNQPQHF
J: TRBJ1-5
D: .
V: TRBV19
size: many

DNA: TGTGCCAGCAGCTCCCGTGGCGGCTCTACCGAGCAGTACTTC
CDR3: CASSSRGGSTEQYF
J: TRBJ2-7
D: .
V: TRBV7-9
size: .

DNA: TGTGCCAGCAGTTCCCCGGGTAGCGTAGAGACCCAGTACTTC
CDR3: CASSSPGSVETQYF
J: TRBJ2-5
D: .
V: TRBV28
size: few

DNA: TGTGCCAGCAGTGACTTTGTGCGGGGTCGCAATGAGCAGTTCTTC
CDR3: CASSDFVRGRNEQFF
J: TRBJ2-1
D: .
V: TRBV6-4
size: .

DNA: TGCGCCAGCAGCCCCGGGACTAGAGCTGACGAGCAGTACTTC
CDR3: CASSPGTRADEQYF
J: TRBJ2-7
D: TRBD2
V: TRBV5-1
size: few

DNA: TGTGCCAGCAGTGTCCGATCAGGGGGCGCAGTCAATGAGCAGTTCTTC
CDR3: CASSVRSGGAVNEQFF
J: TRBJ2-1
D: TRBD1
V: TRBV6-4
size: few

DNA: TGTGCCAGCACCACAGGTTCGATGGATGAGCAGTTCTTC
CDR3: CASTTGSMDEQFF
J: TRBJ2-1
D: .
V: TRBV6-1
size: .

DNA: TGTGCCAGCAGCCCCCCTTCTCGGGGTTGGGGTGGGGAGACCCAGTACTTC
CDR3: CASSPPSRGWGGETQYF
J: TRBJ2-5
D: .
V: TRBV7-2
size: many

DNA: TGTGCCATCAGAGGAGACGGAGGGGCCAATGAGCAGTTCTTC
CDR3: CAIRGDGGANEQFF
J: TRBJ2-1
D: .
V: TRBV10-3
size: .

DNA: TGTGCCACGGGACTAGCGGGAGAAGATACGCAGTATTTT
CDR3: CATGLAGEDTQYF
J: TRBJ2-3
D: TRBD2
V: TRBV10-3
size: few

DNA: TGCAGCGTTCGAGAACCGGGACAGGCCTACGAGCAGTACTTC
CDR3: CSVREPGQAYEQYF
J: TRBJ2-7
D: TRBD1
V: TRBV29-1
size: .

DNA: TGTGCCAGCAGTTTGGCGCCAGGGGGCATCTACGAGCAGTACTTC
CDR3: CASSLAPGGIYEQYF
J: TRBJ2-7
D: TRBD1
V: TRBV27
size: .

DNA: TGTGCCAGCAGCTTAGGGGCTAGCGGAACCTCCCACTACGAGCAGTACTTC
CDR3: CASSLGASGTSHYEQYF
J: TRBJ2-7
D: TRBD2
V: TRBV7-9
size: .

DNA: TGTGCCAGCAGCTTGTCACCGAAATCGGGGCCCCAGCATTTT
CDR3: CASSLSPKSGPQHF
J: TRBJ1-5
D: .
V: TRBV7-2
size: .

DNA: TGTGCAAGTCGCTTGAGGGTGGAGCAGTTCTTC
CDR3: CASRLRVEQFF
J: TRBJ2-1
D: .
V: TRBV12-2
size: many

DNA: TGTGCCAGCAGTCCTCGTCGGGGGGTGATGGAGACCCAGTACTTC
CDR3: CASSPRRGVMETQYF
J: TRBJ2-5
D: TRBD2
V: TRBV7-9
size: many

DNA: TGCAGCGTTGCTTATCTGGGAGAGACTGAAGCTTTCTTT
CDR3: CSVAYLGETEAFF
J: TRBJ1-1
D: .
V: TRBV29-1
size: few

DNA: TGCGCCAGCAGCTTGGGACCTACAGATACGCAGTATTTT
CDR3: CASSLGPTDTQYF
J: TRBJ2-3
D: .
V: TRBV5-1
size: .

DNA: TGTGCCAGCAGTGACCAGATGCGTCCCATCTATGGCTACACCTTC
CDR3: CASSDQMRPIYGYTF
J: TRBJ1-2
D: .
V: TRBV2
size: .

DNA: TGTGCCAGCAGCCAAGAGACAGGGTGGACCGGGGAGCTGTTTTTT
CDR3: CASSQETGWTGELFF
J: TRBJ2-2
D: TRBD1
V: TRBV4-2
size: few

DNA: TGTGCCAGCTCACCTCTTGGGGGTGAGCAGTTCTTC
CDR3: CASSPLGGEQFF
J: TRBJ2-1
D: .
V: TRBV18
size: few

DNA: TGTGCCAGCTCACCGAGGGGCGCAGGGCACAATCAGCCCCAGCATTTT
CDR3: CASSPRGAGHNQPQHF
J: TRBJ1-5
D: .
V: TRBV18
size: few

DNA: TGTGCCAGCGGGAGTTTTAGGGAGACCCAGTACTTC
CDR3: CASGSFRETQYF
J: TRBJ2-5
D: .
V: TRBV19
size: .

DNA: TGTGCCACCAGCAGAGCCTACAGGGCAGAGGGCTACACCTTC
CDR3: CATSRAYRAEGYTF
J: TRBJ1-2
D: .
V: TRBV15
size: few

DNA: TGCGCCAGCAGCTTGGGGACAGGGAAGTTTGAGCAGTTCTTC
CDR3: CASSLGTGKFEQFF
J: TRBJ2-1
D: TRBD1
V: TRBV5-1
size: few

DNA: TGTGCCAGCACCGCAATGACAGGGACCTACGAGCAGTACTTC
CDR3: CASTAMTGTYEQYF
J: TRBJ2-7
D: TRBD1
V: TRBV5-6
size: .

DNA: TGTGCCAGTGGAGTTTATAGCAATCAGCCCCAGCATTTT
CDR3: CASGVYSNQPQHF
J: TRBJ1-5
D: .
V: TRBV19
size: .

DNA: TGCAGCGTTGAAGCGCTGGACTCCTACGAGCAGTACTTC
CDR3: CSVEALDSYEQYF
J: TRBJ2-7
D: .
V: TRBV29-1
size: few

DNA: TGTGCCAGCAGAACTGGGACAGGGGCGCCTGAAGCTTTCTTT
CDR3: CASRTGTGAPEAFF
J: TRBJ1-1
D: TRBD1
V: TRBV27
size: few

DNA: TGCGCCAGCAGCCGAGGAGGGGATCAGCCCCAGCATTTT
CDR3: CASSRGGDQPQHF
J: TRBJ1-5
D: .
V: TRBV5-1
size: .

DNA: TGTGCCAGCAAGACCCAGGGGGCCGGGCAGCCCCAGCATTTT
CDR3: CASKTQGAGQPQHF
J: TRBJ1-5
D: TRBD1
V: TRBV28
size: many

DNA: TGTGCCAGCAGCCCATTTCAGGGAGAGACCCAGTACTTC
CDR3: CASSPFQGETQYF
J: TRBJ2-5
D: .
V: TRBV7-6
size: few

DNA: TGTGCCAGTAGTATGGGACTAGCGGGCACCAAGAACAATGAGCAGTTCTTC
CDR3: CASSMGLAGTKNNEQFF
J: TRBJ2-1
D: TRBD2
V: TRBV19
size: few

DNA: TGTGCCAGCAGTTTGGGCGGGGCTAGCACAGATACGCAGTATTTT
CDR3: CASSLGGASTDTQYF
J: TRBJ2-3
D: .
V: TRBV28
size: .

DNA: TGTGCCAGCAGCTCCGGGACTGACAATGAGCAGTTCTTC
CDR3: CASSSGTDNEQFF
J: TRBJ2-1
D: .
V: TRBV7-3
size: few

DNA: TGTGCCAGCAGCTGGGGGAACACCGGGGAGCTGTTTTTT
CDR3: CASSWGNTGELFF
J: TRBJ2-2
D: .
V: TRBV7-9
size: many

DNA: TGTGCCAGCTCACCACAAACAGTCAACAATGAGCAGTTCTTC
CDR3: CASSPQTVNNEQFF
J: TRBJ2-1
D: .
V: TRBV18
size: few

DNA: TGTGCCAGCAGAGGCGTAGGAGAGACCCAGTACTTC
CDR3: CASRGVGETQYF
J: TRBJ2-5
D: .
V: TRBV27
size: many

DNA: TGTGCCAGCAGACACCAACGCTACGAGCAGTACTTC
CDR3: CASRHQRYEQYF
J: TRBJ2-7
D: .
V: TRBV28
size: .

DNA: TGTGCCAGCTCACCACCAGGGCTTTACACTGAAGCTTTCTTT
CDR3: CASSPPGLYTEAFF
J: TRBJ1-1
D: .
V: TRBV18
size: many

DNA: TGTGCCAGCACCCACCGAAGGGCCTACGAGCAGTACTTC
CDR3: CASTHRRAYEQYF
J: TRBJ2-7
D: .
V: TRBV21-1
size: .

DNA: TGCAGTGCTAGCTCTCCCACTGAGCAGTTCTTC
CDR3: CSASSPTEQFF
J: TRBJ2-1
D: .
V: TRBV20-1
size: .

DNA: TGCGCCAGCAGCCAAGATCTTCCCGCCGTCTACGAGCAGTACTTC
CDR3: CASSQDLPAVYEQYF
J: TRBJ2-7
D: .
V: TRBV4-3
size: .

DNA: TGTGCCAGCAGTTACCAGGAGGGGCAGGAGACCCAGTACTTC
CDR3: CASSYQEGQETQYF
J: TRBJ2-5
D: .
V: TRBV6-6
size: few